The 16 T cell receptor beta chains in this list originate from one sample, sequenced in a study of blood T cell repertoires in COVID-19. The table came from immunoSEQ multiplex PCR; TCRdb's copy has only in-frame clones and leaves some out. The sample consists of about 170,000 clones, roughly 70% of them appearing once. The specimen sequenced was peripheral blood. The receptor set was obtained from a woman of 80 years or more with acute or convalescent COVID-19.

The J gene is TRBJ2-1, the V gene TRBV10-3; tentatively, D is TRBD2 (6 bases). Trimming took 10 bases from V and 5 from J, leaving 12 bases between them. Germline V gene sequence: CDR1 ENHRY, CDR2 SYGVKD. The CDR3 runs 12 residues. The CDR3 region has the DNA TGTGCCACTAATTGGAGGGACAATGAGCAGTTCTTC. It specifies CATNWRDNEQFF.

In DNA form, the CDR3 reads TGTGCCAGCAGAAGGACAGGGTACAATGAGCAGTTCTTC. Protein product: CASRRTGYNEQFF. The J gene is TRBJ2-1, the V gene TRBV12-3 or TRBV12-4; TRBD1 agrees at 8 bases. The CDR3 totals 13 residues. Germline trimming cut 6 bases from V and 4 bases from J; bases unmatched to any gene: 2.

This chain uses TRBV27 with TRBJ1-4; 7 bases map to TRBD1. The CDR3 contains 16 residues. Unmatched junction bases numbered 13, after V lost 5 bases and J lost 7 bases. CDR1 MNHEY and CDR2 SMNVEV come from the germline V gene (reference sequence). In nucleotides, the CDR3 is TGTGCCAGCAGTGGCCGACAGGGAGGAATTGGTGAAAAACTGTTTTTT. This codes for CASSGRQGGIGEKLFF. Combining the CDR3 with reference TRBV27 and TRBJ1-4 gives the whole variable domain EAQVTQNPRYLITVTGKKLTVTCSQNMNHEYMSWYRQDPGLGLRQIYYSMNVEVTDKGDVPEGYKVSRKEKRNFPLILESPSPNQTSLYFCASSGRQGGIGEKLFFGSGTQLSVL.

The rearrangement joins TRBV7-2 to TRBJ2-2, with TRBD2 as a possible D gene (6 bases). This CDR3 has 15 amino acids. Trimming took off 2 bases at V and 1 base at J, with 8 bases between the two ends. Germline V gene sequence: CDR1 SGHTA, CDR2 FQGNSA. The CDR3: CASSLQGLNTGELFF. CDR3 nucleotides: TGTGCCAGCAGCTTACAGGGACTGAACACCGGGGAGCTGTTTTTT.

The chain has TRBV3-1 (or the pseudogene TRBV3-2) and TRBJ2-3; no clear D. Trimming cost V 3 bases and J 2 bases, with 6 bases left between them. There are 13 residues in the CDR3. Per germline, CDR1 LGHDT and CDR2 YNNKEL (reference sequence). The CDR3 loop is CASSQATTDTQYF. The CDR3 DNA is TGTGCCAGCAGCCAGGCAACCACAGATACGCAGTATTTT.

The rearrangement joins TRBV2 to TRBJ1-3; D is uncertain. Looked up from germline, CDR1 is SNHLY and CDR2 is FYNNEI. Trimming removed 4 bases at V and 0 bases at J, with 10 bases between. CDR3 size: 15 residues. In DNA, the CDR3 is TGTGCCAGCAGTGGGTCTAGTGCCTCTGGAAACACCATATATTTT. Translated, it gives CASSGSSASGNTIYF.

In the case of this clone: One end of the junction is discordant with germline, which a read error may explain. The chain's CDR3 is CASSFAGNPHNLF. The CDR3 DNA reads as TGTGCCAGCAGCTTTGCAGGGAATCCACACAATCTCTTC. The chain recombines TRBV11-2 with TRBJ1-2, with D possibly matching TRBD1 (5 bases). Germline V gene sequence: CDR1 SGHAT, CDR2 FQNNGV. The CDR3 spans 13 residues.

The chain recombines TRBV9 with TRBJ2-3; D unclear. Germline V gene lookup returns CDR1 SGDLS and CDR2 YYNGEE. The CDR3 sequence is 14 residues long. Trimming removed 4 bases at V and 0 bases at J, with 9 bases between. This CDR3 reads CASSRSGSTDTQYF. In nucleotides, the CDR3 is TGTGCCAGCAGCAGATCAGGAAGCACAGATACGCAGTATTTT. Full variable domain (outside the CDR3, taken from reference TRBV9 and TRBJ2-3): DSGVTQTPKHLITATGQRVTLRCSPRSGDLSVYWYQQSLDQGLQFLIQYYNGEERAKGNILERFSAQQFPDLHSELNLSSLELGDSALYFCASSRSGSTDTQYFGPGTRLTVL.

V gene TRBV6-5 combines with J gene TRBJ2-2, with 8 bases that match TRBD2. CDR1 MNHEY and CDR2 SVGAGI come from the germline V gene. The CDR3 consists of 14 residues. J lost 6 bases, V lost 4 bases, and 4 bases had no gene match. The chain's CDR3 is CASSSGGGAGELFF. The CDR3 region has the DNA TGTGCCAGCAGTTCGGGGGGGGGCGCCGGGGAGCTGTTTTTT.

V gene TRBV4-3 combines with J gene TRBJ2-2; unclear D gene. V lost 4 bases, J lost 0 bases, and 9 bases lay in between. Germline assignment: CDR1 LGHNA and CDR2 YSLEER. The CDR3 length is 15 residues. CDR3 in amino acids: CASSRAITNTGELFF. DNA for the CDR3: TGCGCCAGCAGCCGGGCTATCACGAACACCGGGGAGCTGTTTTTT.

V is TRBV30 and J is TRBJ2-1, with 12 bases matching TRBD2. This CDR3 has 14 residues. V lost 2 bases and J lost 9; bases outside the gene matches: 5. From germline, CDR1 is GTSNPN and CDR2 SVGIG (reference sequence). CDR3 nucleotides: TGTGCCTGGAGTAGGACTAGCGGGATCTCTGAGCAGTTCTTC. Protein sequence: CAWSRTSGISEQFF.

The V and J genes are TRBV11-2 and TRBJ1-4, with D uncertain. Per germline, CDR1 SGHAT and CDR2 FQNNGV. The CDR3 has 16 amino acids. V was cut by 2 bases and J by 2 bases, with 12 bases left in between. The DNA for the CDR3 is TGTGCCAGCAGCTTAAGCCCGACGGGGACTAATGAAAAACTGTTTTTT. Translation: CASSLSPTGTNEKLFF.

This clone occurred once. Germline and junction disagree at one end, which may indicate a read error. The chain carries TRBV6-5 and TRBJ1-6; 10 positions agree with TRBD1. This CDR3 spans 16 amino acids. The germline V gene encodes CDR1 MNHEY and CDR2 SVGAGI. CDR3 loop: CASRYSRDRGDSPLHF. The CDR3 DNA reads TGTGCCAGCAGATACTCGCGGGACAGGGGTGATTCACCCCTCCACTTT.

The chain recombines TRBV20-1 with TRBJ2-7, with 9 nucleotides matching TRBD2. The CDR3 covers 14 residues. V trimming: 3 bases; J trimming: 2 bases; junction bases outside the gene matches: 5. Germline values: CDR1 DFQATT, CDR2 SNEGSKA (reference sequence). This CDR3 is CSASSGSTAYEQYF. The CDR3 bases are TGCAGTGCTAGTAGCGGGAGTACAGCCTACGAGCAGTACTTC.

The chain carries TRBV5-1 and TRBJ1-6; unclear D gene. This CDR3 spans 13 amino acids. V lost 4 bases, J lost 10 bases, and 12 bases lay in between. The V gene's germline CDR1 is SGHRS and CDR2 YFSETQ. CDR3 sequence: CASSGEKDSPLHF. CDR3 nucleotides: TGCGCCAGCAGCGGGGAGAAGGACTCACCCCTCCACTTT.

The rearrangement links TRBV10-2 to TRBJ1-2, with D possibly being TRBD1 (6 bases). Trimming pared 6 bases from V and 10 bases from J, leaving 12 bases between. Germline V lookup: CDR1 WSHSY, CDR2 SAAADI. The CDR3 consists of 11 residues. CDR3 residues: CASRDSFSYTF. CDR3 sequence (DNA): TGCGCCAGCAGGGACAGCTTTTCCTACACCTTC.